This TCR beta chain was found in a study of Ad26.COV2.S vaccination and SARS-CoV-2 variants. Study-level points and caveats: Analytic work on TCR breadth and depth might have understated the full extent of total T cell responses. Spike-specific responses of CD8+ and CD4+ T cells were reported to display substantial breadth after vaccination.

Germline values: CDR1 MNHEY, CDR2 SMNVEV (reference sequence). This CDR3 has 14 residues. The V and J ends lost 4 bases and 7 bases, in that order; junction bases with no gene match: 6. Only in-frame clones appear in the TCRdb table, and some are missing; sequencing was by immunoSEQ multiplex PCR. The table has about 350,000 clones, about 86% seen once; the top ten hold around 10%. This clone has a handful of counts. Its antigen remains unidentified. The treatment: some 19 received Ad26.COV2.S at low or high dose, single or two shots; 5 received placebo; per-sample allocation not given. Each sample was drawn 63 days after the first injection (of vaccine or placebo). Recruitment in Boston yielded a donor of adult age, 18-55 years.

This receptor was obtained from a person between 18 and 60 years old who received the Ad26.COV2.S COVID-19 vaccine or a placebo. V and J are TRBV27 and TRBJ1-4, with TRBD1 identical over 7 bases. Material: peripheral blood, obtained in a trial of Ad26.COV2.S vaccine versus placebo. CDR3 sequence reads: CASSSRGLGEKLFF. The CDR3 DNA reads as TGTGCCAGCAGTTCGAGGGGGCTCGGTGAAAAACTGTTTTTT.